This is a list of T cell receptor beta chains from one sample in a study of blood T cell repertoires in COVID-19. The table came from immunoSEQ multiplex PCR; TCRdb's copy has only in-frame clones and leaves some out. The profile shows around 170,000 clones, about 88% of them singletons. The sample taken for sequencing was peripheral blood. Receptors were obtained from a man aged 60 to 69 with acute or convalescent COVID-19. CDR3s include the opening cysteine and the closing phenylalanine or tryptophan. D genes are given only for firm matches. Some rows mark clone size as missing; the rest say once, few, many or name a class of expanded clone.

NA | TRBJ1-5 | TRBV5-1 | NA | CASSLDGLRQPQHF | TGCGCCAGCAGCCTGGACGGACTGAGACAGCCCCAGCATTTT
NA | TRBJ1-1 | TRBV6-5 | NA | CASRYGTGFADTEAFF | TGTGCCAGCAGGTACGGGACTGGGTTTGCGGACACTGAAGCTTTCTTT
TRBD1 | TRBJ2-7 | TRBV6-5 | NA | CASSYSQGADEQYF | TGTGCCAGCAGTTACTCTCAGGGGGCTGATGAGCAGTACTTC
TRBD2 | TRBJ2-1 | TRBV23-1 | NA | CASKEGTSGGRRIAEQFF | TGCGCCAGCAAAGAAGGGACTAGCGGGGGGCGCCGTATCGCTGAGCAGTTCTTC
NA | TRBJ1-2 | TRBV5-4 | NA | CASSLSPANYGYTF | TGTGCCAGCAGCTTGTCTCCCGCTAACTATGGCTACACCTTC
TRBD1 | TRBJ1-1 | TRBV28 | NA | CASSFWDSNTEAFF | TGTGCCAGCAGTTTCTGGGACAGTAACACTGAAGCTTTCTTT
TRBD1 | TRBJ1-5 | TRBV2 | once | CASSRQGVSNQPQHF | TGTGCCAGCAGTCGACAGGGGGTTAGCAATCAGCCCCAGCATTTT
NA | TRBJ1-3 | TRBV2 | NA | CASSEGAGYSSGNTIYF | TGTGCCAGCAGTGAAGGGGCGGGTTATAGCTCTGGAAACACCATATATTTT
NA | TRBJ2-3 | TRBV15 | NA | CATSRGGGTDTQYF | TGTGCCACCAGCAGGGGAGGAGGCACAGATACGCAGTATTTT
NA | TRBJ1-4 | TRBV6-5 | NA | CASGRGGNEKLFF | TGTGCCAGCGGCCGAGGGGGTAATGAAAAACTGTTTTTT
TRBD1 | TRBJ2-2 | TRBV5-8 | NA | CASSLGDRNTGELFF | TGTGCCAGCAGCTTGGGGGACAGGAACACCGGGGAGCTGTTTTTT
TRBD1 | TRBJ2-3 | TRBV30 | NA | CAWSDRADTQYF | TGTGCCTGGAGCGACAGGGCAGATACGCAGTATTTT
NA | TRBJ1-6 | TRBV5-6 | NA | CASSRRTAYNSPLHF | TGTGCCAGCAGCCGCCGGACAGCCTATAATTCACCCCTCCACTTT
TRBD2 | TRBJ2-5 | TRBV27 | NA | CASSLPGGETQYF | TGTGCCAGCAGTTTACCGGGGGGAGAGACCCAGTACTTC
NA | TRBJ1-2 | TRBV6-5 | NA | CASSPTYNYGYTF | TGTGCCAGCAGCCCAACCTATAACTATGGCTACACCTTC
NA | TRBJ1-4 | TRBV2 | NA | CASSPNRAPNEKLFF | TGTGCCAGCAGTCCCAACAGGGCGCCTAATGAAAAACTGTTTTTT
NA | TRBJ2-1 | TRBV13 | NA | CASSSGISEQFF | TGTGCCAGCAGCTCGGGGATTAGTGAGCAGTTCTTC
TRBD1 | TRBJ2-7 | TRBV18 | NA | CASSRDRAWQYF | TGTGCCAGCTCACGGGACAGGGCTTGGCAGTACTTC
TRBD1 | TRBJ2-3 | TRBV9 | NA | CASSAGQAVDDFQYF | TGTGCCAGCAGCGCGGGACAGGCCGTTGACGACTTTCAGTATTTT
TRBD2 | TRBJ2-7 | TRBV6-5 | NA | CASSKPSGRANEQYF | TGTGCCAGCAGTAAACCTAGCGGGAGGGCCAACGAGCAGTACTTC
NA | TRBJ2-3 | TRBV24-1 | NA | CATSDPISGSDPDTQYF | TGTGCCACCAGTGACCCCATTAGCGGATCCGACCCAGATACGCAGTATTTT
NA | TRBJ2-1 | TRBV6-5 | NA | CASRYSRVINEQFF | TGTGCCAGCAGGTATTCCAGGGTAATCAATGAGCAGTTCTTC
NA | TRBJ1-1 | TRBV30 | NA | CAWSVDQGTEAFF | TGTGCCTGGAGTGTGGACCAGGGTACTGAAGCTTTCTTT
TRBD2 | TRBJ2-1 | TRBV5-1 | NA | CASSFGLADYNEQFF | TGCGCCAGCAGCTTTGGACTAGCGGACTACAATGAGCAGTTCTTC
NA | TRBJ2-2 | TRBV24-1 | NA | CATSDLNGNTGELFF | TGTGCCACCAGTGATTTGAACGGGAACACCGGGGAGCTGTTTTTT
TRBD1 | TRBJ2-1 | TRBV29-1 | NA | CSAETGAGYNEQFF | TGCAGCGCCGAGACAGGGGCTGGCTACAATGAGCAGTTCTTC
NA | TRBJ1-4 | TRBV18 | NA | CASSPSQGEKLFF | TGTGCCAGCTCACCATCCCAGGGCGAAAAACTGTTTTTT
TRBD1 | TRBJ1-5 | TRBV29-1 | once | CSASTGTGESQPQHF | TGCAGCGCAAGCACCGGGACAGGGGAAAGTCAGCCCCAGCATTTT
NA | TRBJ2-5 | TRBV11-2 | NA | CASSLQWETQYF | TGTGCCAGCAGTCTCCAGTGGGAGACCCAGTACTTC
NA | TRBJ1-2 | TRBV18 | NA | CASSPKDQGNYGYTF | TGTGCCAGCTCACCAAAAGATCAGGGCAACTATGGCTACACCTTC
TRBD2 | TRBJ2-5 | TRBV9 | NA | CASSALLAGNQETQYF | TGTGCCAGCAGCGCCTTACTAGCGGGGAACCAAGAGACCCAGTACTTC
TRBD2 | TRBJ2-7 | TRBV11-2 | NA | CASSSGLAGAYEQYF | TGTGCCAGCAGCTCGGGACTAGCGGGAGCCTACGAGCAGTACTTC